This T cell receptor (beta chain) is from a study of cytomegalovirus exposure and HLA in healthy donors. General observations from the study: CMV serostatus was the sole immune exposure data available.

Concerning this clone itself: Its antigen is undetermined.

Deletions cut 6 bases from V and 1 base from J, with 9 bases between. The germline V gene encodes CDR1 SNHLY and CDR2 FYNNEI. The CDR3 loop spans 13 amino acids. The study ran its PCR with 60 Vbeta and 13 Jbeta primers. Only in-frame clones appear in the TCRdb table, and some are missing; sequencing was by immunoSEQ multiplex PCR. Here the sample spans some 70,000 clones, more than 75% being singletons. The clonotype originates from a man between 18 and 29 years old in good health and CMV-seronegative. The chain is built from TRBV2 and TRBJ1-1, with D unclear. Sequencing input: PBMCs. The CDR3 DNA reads TGTGCCAGCAGGGTGGCACGGAACACTGAAGCTTTCTTT. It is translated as CASRVARNTEAFF.